These 4 T cell receptor beta chains were sequenced from one sample in a study of Graves' ophthalmopathy and Graves' hyperthyroidism (dated by TCRdb to the late 2010s). The listed sequencing device is Illumina HiSeq 2000. For repertoire sequencing, TCR beta CDR3 regions were amplified from RNA transcripts. HTBI primers and the Qiagen OneStep RT-PCR kit were used in a first-round RT-PCR, which was followed by a second-round multiplex PCR, size selection and purification. TCRdb trimmed public reads at Q25 via fastp, called clones via MiXCR and kept in-frame beta chains. Here each entry gathers all rows of one CDR3 protein and keeps the most common genes and DNA. Counted in this sample were around 660,000 distinct CDR3 sequences; about two fifths of them appeared once. The top ten clonotypes cover around 3% of the sample. The sample was peripheral blood. These receptors all come from an adult man with Graves' ophthalmopathy.

Concerning this clonotype: A much larger clonotype is one base distant, so this may be a read error. The chain has TRBV20-1 and TRBJ1-1; 9 bases align to TRBD1. CDR1 is DFQATT, CDR2 SNEGSKA, per germline (reference sequence). CDR3 size: 15 residues. The DNA for the CDR3 is TGCAGTGCTAGCGGGACAGGGTCGGGGAACACTAAAGCTTTCTTT. This codes for CSASGTGSGNTKAFF.

At least ten counts were recorded for this clonotype. This chain joins TRBV14 and TRBJ1-2, with D tentatively TRBD1 (6 bases). V lost 3 bases and J 6 bases, leaving 11 bases between the germline ends. Germline CDR1 is SGHDN and CDR2 is FVKESK. This CDR3 spans 13 amino acids. For the CDR3, the DNA is TGTGCCAGCAGCCACCGGGGGCGTGATGGCTACACCTTC. This gives the protein CASSHRGRDGYTF.

CDR3 sequence (DNA): TGTGCCAGCAGCGCCCGAGGCGGGGACGAGCAGTACTTC. Protein product: CASSARGGDEQYF. The V gene is TRBV7-8, the J gene TRBJ2-7, with a possible D match to TRBD2 (6 bases). Germline assignment: CDR1 SGHVS and CDR2 FQNEAQ. CDR3 length: 13 residues. V lost 5 bases, J lost 5 bases, and 13 bases lay in between.

V gene TRBV29-1 combines with J gene TRBJ1-2; TRBD1 matches 7 bases. The CDR3 runs to 11 residues. J gave up 7 bases and V 6 bases, and 5 bases lay outside the gene matches. From germline, CDR1 is SQVTM and CDR2 ANQGSEA. The CDR3 DNA follows: TGCAGCGTGACAGGGAGTTTTGGCTACACCTTC. Protein product: CSVTGSFGYTF.